This T cell receptor (beta chain) was identified during a study of blood T cell repertoires in COVID-19. Across the study: Acute and convalescent COVID-19 samples came from the United States, Italy and Spain. T cells, B-cell-depleted T cells, or PBMCs supplied cDNA or gDNA.

Per germline, CDR1 SGHTA and CDR2 FQGNSA. The CDR3 consists of 17 residues. Between the trimmed V and J ends, which lost 2 bases and 0 bases, there was a span of 14 bases. Authors' methods: From reference gene primer amplification, estimates of nucleated cell counts were derived. Sequencing was performed with immunoSEQ multiplex PCR; in TCRdb, only in-frame clones are kept and a portion is missing. For V, J and clone size, that table is used; D and trimming come from the DNA. The sample lists about 120,000 clones, 70% to 90% occurring once. The chain combines TRBV7-2 with TRBJ1-3; TRBD1 is a possible D gene (6 bases). The receptor's source is a woman older than 75 with acute or convalescent COVID-19. Sequenced input: peripheral blood. The CDR3 spells CASSLRDTSISGNTIYF. The CDR3 DNA reads as TGTGCCAGCAGCTTAAGGGACACCTCCATCTCTGGAAACACCATATATTTT.